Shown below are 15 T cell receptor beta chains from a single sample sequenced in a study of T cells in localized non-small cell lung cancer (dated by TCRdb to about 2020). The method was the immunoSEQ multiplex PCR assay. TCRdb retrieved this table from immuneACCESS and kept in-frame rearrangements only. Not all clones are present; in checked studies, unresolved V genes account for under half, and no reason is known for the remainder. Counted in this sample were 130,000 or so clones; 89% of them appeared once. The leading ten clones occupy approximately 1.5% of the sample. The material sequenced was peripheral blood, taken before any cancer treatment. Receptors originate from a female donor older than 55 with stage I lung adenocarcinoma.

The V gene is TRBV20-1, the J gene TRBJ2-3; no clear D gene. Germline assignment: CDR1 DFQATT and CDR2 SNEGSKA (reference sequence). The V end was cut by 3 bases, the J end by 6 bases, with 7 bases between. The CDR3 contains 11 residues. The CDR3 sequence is CSASSPDTQYF. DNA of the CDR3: TGCAGTGCTAGTTCCCCGGATACGCAGTATTTT.

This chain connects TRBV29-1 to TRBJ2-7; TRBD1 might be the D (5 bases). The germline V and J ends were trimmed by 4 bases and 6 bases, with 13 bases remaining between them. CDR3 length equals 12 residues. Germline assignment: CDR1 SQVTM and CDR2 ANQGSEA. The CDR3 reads CSVVGRVSEQYF. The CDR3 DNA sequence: TGCAGCGTTGTGGGCAGGGTTAGCGAGCAGTACTTC.

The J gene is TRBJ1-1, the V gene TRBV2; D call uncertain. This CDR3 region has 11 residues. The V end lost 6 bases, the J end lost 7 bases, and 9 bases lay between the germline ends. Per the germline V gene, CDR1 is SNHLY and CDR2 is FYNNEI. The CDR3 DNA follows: TGTGCCAGCAGGAAGGACGTTGAAGCTTTCTTT. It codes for CASRKDVEAFF.

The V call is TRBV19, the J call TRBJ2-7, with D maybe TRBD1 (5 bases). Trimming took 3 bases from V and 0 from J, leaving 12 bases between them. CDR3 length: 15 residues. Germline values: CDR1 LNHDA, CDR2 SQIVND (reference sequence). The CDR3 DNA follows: TGTGCCAGTAGTATTCGGCCGACAGACTCCTACGAGCAGTACTTC. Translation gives CASSIRPTDSYEQYF.

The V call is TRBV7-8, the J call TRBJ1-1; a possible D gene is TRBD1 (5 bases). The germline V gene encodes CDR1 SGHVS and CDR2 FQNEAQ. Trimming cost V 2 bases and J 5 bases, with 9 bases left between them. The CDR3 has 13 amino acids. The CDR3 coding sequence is TGTGCCAGCAGCTTATCGCAGGGAACTGAAGCTTTCTTT. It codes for CASSLSQGTEAFF.

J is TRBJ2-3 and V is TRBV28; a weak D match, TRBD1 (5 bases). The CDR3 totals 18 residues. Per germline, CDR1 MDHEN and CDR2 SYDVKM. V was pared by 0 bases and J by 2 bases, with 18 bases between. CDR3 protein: CASSLWGIQVTSTDTQYF. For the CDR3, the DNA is TGTGCCAGCAGTTTATGGGGAATACAGGTTACATCCACAGATACGCAGTATTTT.

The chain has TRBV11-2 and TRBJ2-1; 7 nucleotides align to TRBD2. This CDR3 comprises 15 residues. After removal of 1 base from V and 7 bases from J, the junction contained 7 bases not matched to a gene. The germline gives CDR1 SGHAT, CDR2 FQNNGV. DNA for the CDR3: TGTGCCAGCAGCTTAGGGAGCGGGGTGGATAATGAGCAGTTCTTC. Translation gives CASSLGSGVDNEQFF.

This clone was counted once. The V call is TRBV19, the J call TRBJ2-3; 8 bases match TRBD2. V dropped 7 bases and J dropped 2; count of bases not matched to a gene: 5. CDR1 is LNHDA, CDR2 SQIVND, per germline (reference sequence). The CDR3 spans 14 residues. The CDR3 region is CASNNGRATDTQYF. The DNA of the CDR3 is TGTGCCAGTAATAACGGGAGGGCCACAGATACGCAGTATTTT.

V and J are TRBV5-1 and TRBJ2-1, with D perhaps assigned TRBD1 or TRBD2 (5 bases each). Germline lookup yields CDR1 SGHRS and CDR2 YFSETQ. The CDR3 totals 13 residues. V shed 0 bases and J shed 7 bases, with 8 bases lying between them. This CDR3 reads CASSLVEGNEQFF. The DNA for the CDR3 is TGCGCCAGCAGCTTGGTAGAGGGGAATGAGCAGTTCTTC.

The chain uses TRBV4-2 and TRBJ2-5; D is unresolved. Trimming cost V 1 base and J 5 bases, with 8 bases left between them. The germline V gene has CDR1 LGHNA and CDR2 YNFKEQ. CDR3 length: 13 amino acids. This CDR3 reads CASSQGFLETQYF. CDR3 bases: TGTGCCAGCAGCCAAGGGTTCCTCGAGACCCAGTACTTC.

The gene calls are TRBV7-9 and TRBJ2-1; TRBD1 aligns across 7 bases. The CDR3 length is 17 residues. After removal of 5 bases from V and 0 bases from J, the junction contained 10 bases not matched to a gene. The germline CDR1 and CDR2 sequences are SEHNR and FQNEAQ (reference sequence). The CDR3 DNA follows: TGTGCCAGCAGCGCCGACAGGGAAGGGGACTCCTACAATGAGCAGTTCTTC. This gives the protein CASSADREGDSYNEQFF.

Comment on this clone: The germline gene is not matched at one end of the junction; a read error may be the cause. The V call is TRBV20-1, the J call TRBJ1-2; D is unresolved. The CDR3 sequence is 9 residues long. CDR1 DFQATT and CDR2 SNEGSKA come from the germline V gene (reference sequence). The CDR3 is CRARYGYTF. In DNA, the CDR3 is TGCAGGGCTAGGTACGGCTACACCTTC.

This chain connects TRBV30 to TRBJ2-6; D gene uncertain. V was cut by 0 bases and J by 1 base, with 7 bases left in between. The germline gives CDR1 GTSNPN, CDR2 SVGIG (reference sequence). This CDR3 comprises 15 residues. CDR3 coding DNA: TGTGCCTGGAGTGTTAAGGCTTCTGGGGCCAACGTCCTGACTTTC. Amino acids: CAWSVKASGANVLTF.

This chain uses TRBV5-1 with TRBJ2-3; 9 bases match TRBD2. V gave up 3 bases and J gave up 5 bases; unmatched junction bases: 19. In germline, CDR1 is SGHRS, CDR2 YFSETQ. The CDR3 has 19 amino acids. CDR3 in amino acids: CASSSPLRRIAGVQDTQYF. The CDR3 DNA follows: TGCGCCAGCAGCTCCCCTCTACGTAGGATAGCGGGAGTACAAGATACGCAGTATTTT.

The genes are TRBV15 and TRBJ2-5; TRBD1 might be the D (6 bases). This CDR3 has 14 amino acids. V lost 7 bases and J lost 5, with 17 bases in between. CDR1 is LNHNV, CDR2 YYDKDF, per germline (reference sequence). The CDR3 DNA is TGTGCCACCATGGAGCAACAGGGTGGCGAGACCCAGTACTTC. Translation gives CATMEQQGGETQYF.